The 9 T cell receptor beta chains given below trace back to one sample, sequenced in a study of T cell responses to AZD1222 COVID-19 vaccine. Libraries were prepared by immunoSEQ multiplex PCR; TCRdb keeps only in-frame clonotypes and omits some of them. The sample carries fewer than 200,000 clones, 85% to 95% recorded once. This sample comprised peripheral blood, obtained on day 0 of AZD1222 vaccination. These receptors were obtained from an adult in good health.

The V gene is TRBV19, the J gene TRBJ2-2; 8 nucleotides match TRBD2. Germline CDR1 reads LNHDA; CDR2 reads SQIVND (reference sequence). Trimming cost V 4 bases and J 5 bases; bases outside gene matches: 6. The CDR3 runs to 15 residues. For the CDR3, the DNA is TGTGCCAGTAGTACAGCTGGCGGGGGGACCGGGGAGCTGTTTTTT. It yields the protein CASSTAGGGTGELFF.

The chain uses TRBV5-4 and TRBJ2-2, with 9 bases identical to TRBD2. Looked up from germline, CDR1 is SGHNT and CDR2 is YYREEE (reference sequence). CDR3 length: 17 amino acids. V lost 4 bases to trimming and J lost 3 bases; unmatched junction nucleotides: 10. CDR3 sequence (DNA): TGTGCCAGCAGCGCGCGGGGTAGCGGGGGTGACACCGGGGAGCTGTTTTTT. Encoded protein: CASSARGSGGDTGELFF.

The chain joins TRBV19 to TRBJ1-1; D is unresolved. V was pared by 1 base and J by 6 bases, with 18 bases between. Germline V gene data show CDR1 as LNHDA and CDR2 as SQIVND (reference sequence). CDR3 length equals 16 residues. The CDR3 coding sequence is TGTGCCAGTAGTATAGCGTCCAACAGTTTCCCCCCTGAAGCTTTCTTT. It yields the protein CASSIASNSFPPEAFF.

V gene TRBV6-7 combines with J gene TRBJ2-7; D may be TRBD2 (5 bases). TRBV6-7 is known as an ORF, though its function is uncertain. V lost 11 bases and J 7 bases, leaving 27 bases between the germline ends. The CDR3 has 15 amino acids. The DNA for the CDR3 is TGTGCCTCAACCGGGGAACATCACCCCGTGAGAGAGCAGTACTTC. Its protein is CASTGEHHPVREQYF.

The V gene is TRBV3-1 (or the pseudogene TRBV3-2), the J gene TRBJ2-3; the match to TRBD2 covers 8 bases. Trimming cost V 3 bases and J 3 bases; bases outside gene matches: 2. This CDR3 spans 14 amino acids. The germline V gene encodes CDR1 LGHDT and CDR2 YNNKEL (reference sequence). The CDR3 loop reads CASSQGTRTDTQYF. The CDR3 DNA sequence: TGTGCCAGCAGCCAGGGGACTAGAACAGATACGCAGTATTTT.

The CDR3 DNA sequence: TGTGCCAGCAGCTTGGGGGGCGGAACAGAGACCCAGTACTTC. Its translation is CASSLGGGTETQYF. This rearrangement joins TRBV7-3 to TRBJ2-5; D might be TRBD1 or TRBD2, each matching 6 bases. Germline values: CDR1 SGHTA, CDR2 FQGTGA. The length of the CDR3 is 14 residues. V lost 3 bases to trimming and J lost 4 bases, with 12 bases between them. Full variable domain (outside the CDR3, taken from reference TRBV7-3 and TRBJ2-5): GAGVSQTPSNKVTEKGKYVELRCDPISGHTALYWYRQSLGQGPEFLIYFQGTGAADDSGLPNDRFFAVRPEGSVSTLKIQRTERGDSAVYLCASSLGGGTETQYFGPGTRLLVL.

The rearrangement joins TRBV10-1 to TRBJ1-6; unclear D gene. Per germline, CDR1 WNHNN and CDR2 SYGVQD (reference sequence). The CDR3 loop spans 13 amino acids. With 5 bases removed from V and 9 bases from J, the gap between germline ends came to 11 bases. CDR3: CASSWTLGSPLHF. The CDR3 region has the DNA TGCGCCAGCAGTTGGACGTTGGGTTCACCCCTCCACTTT.

The DNA for the CDR3 is TGTGCCAGTACCAAAGCAGAGGCGGACACTGAAGCTTTCTTT. It codes for CASTKAEADTEAFF. The V and J genes are TRBV19 and TRBJ1-1, with no clear D. The germline CDR1 and CDR2 sequences are LNHDA and SQIVND (reference sequence). This CDR3 has 14 residues. Trimming took 7 bases from V and 3 from J, leaving 15 bases between them.

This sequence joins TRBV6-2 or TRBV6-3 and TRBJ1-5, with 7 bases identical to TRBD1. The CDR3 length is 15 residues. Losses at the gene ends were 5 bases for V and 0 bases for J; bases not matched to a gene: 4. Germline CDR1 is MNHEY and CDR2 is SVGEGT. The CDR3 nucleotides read TGTGCCAGCAGTCGCGGGACAGATAGCAATCAGCCCCAGCATTTT. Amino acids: CASSRGTDSNQPQHF.